This T cell receptor (beta chain) was sequenced in a study of blood T cells in healthy people across ages. Points from the study as a whole: Comparison with aged donors showed that long-lived donors had more naive CD4+ cells and higher diversity.

Isolated PBMCs totaled at least 7 million in each sample. This clonotype was observed a single time. What it binds is unknown. Primers used in a second PCR of roughly 6 to 12 cycles were a sample-barcoded 5' primer and a J-beta primer mix. The study obtained at least 3 million CDR3-containing paired-end reads from every sample. TCRdb redid the calling of the 5' RACE reads with MiXCR, one entry per CDR3 protein. Of approximately 850,000 distinct CDR3 sequences in the sample, roughly 64% were seen once. The CDR3 has 14 residues. Germline V gene lookup returns CDR1 KGHSH and CDR2 LQKENI. Trimming stripped 5 bases from V and 7 bases from J, with 15 bases between.

Sequenced material: blood. The V call is TRBV18, the J call TRBJ2-1; D not resolved. This TCR was recovered from a man under 40 in good health. The DNA for the CDR3 is TGTGCCAGCTCAGGTGCGACCGGATTGAATGAGCAGTTCTTC. Its translation is CASSGATGLNEQFF.